The clone carrying this T cell receptor (beta chain) was detected only once. Its antigen is currently unknown. The CDR3 has 12 residues. The germline CDR1 and CDR2 sequences are KGHSH and LQKENI. With 5 bases removed from V and 10 bases from J, the gap between germline ends came to 14 bases. 13 Jbeta primers and 60 Vbeta primers were used for the PCR. Source study methods: A later analysis counted 70 million to 85 million unique TCR beta chains, around 10 million shared. The assay was immunoSEQ multiplex PCR, and TCRdb's table has in-frame clones only and misses some. Clone size and V and J calls were adopted from that table, with D and trimming inferred from the DNA. The data show around 190,000 clones, 65% to 80% seen once. The source of the sample is a study of cytomegalovirus exposure and HLA in healthy donors. Study-wide results and caveats: When a later analysis compared HLA-associated TCR beta chains with equally common others, the HLA-associated chains turned out to be more clonally expanded and to have lower generation probabilities. For cytomegalovirus status, the classifier reportedly gave diagnoses with high specificity and sensitivity.

This chain joins TRBV18 and TRBJ1-1; unclear D gene. The TCR originated in a man younger than 45 in good health and CMV-seropositive. The sequenced material came from PBMCs. The CDR3 region is CASSMDSPGAFF. The CDR3 nucleotides read TGTGCCAGCTCAATGGACTCTCCGGGAGCTTTCTTT.